By sample share, the clone carrying this T cell receptor (beta chain) is medium-sized (0.01 to 0.1%). These data come from a study of technical replicates of blood from several donors. V lost 5 bases to trimming and J lost 12 bases; unmatched junction nucleotides: 21. The CDR3 extends over 19 amino acids. Germline lookup yields CDR1 SGHAT and CDR2 FQNNGV. Libraries were prepared by immunoSEQ multiplex PCR; TCRdb keeps only in-frame clonotypes and omits some of them. Among tens of thousands of clones listed, approximately 90% were seen once. This TCR was sampled from a human donor in good health. Some clones in this sample may be carry-over from other donors' samples. Sequencing was carried out using PBMCs. The V gene is TRBV11-2, the J gene TRBJ2-1; 14 positions match TRBD2. CDR3 sequence reads: CASSDSWGIRTSGGKGQFF. The DNA of the CDR3 is TGTGCCAGCAGCGATAGTTGGGGTATTAGGACTAGCGGGGGGAAGGGGCAGTTCTTC. Full variable domain (rest looked up from reference TRBV11-2 and TRBJ2-1): EAGVAQSPRYKIIEKRQSVAFWCNPISGHATLYWYQQILGQGPKLLIQFQNNGVVDDSQLPKDRFSAERLKGVDSTLKIQPAKLEDSAVYLCASSDSWGIRTSGGKGQFFGPGTRLTVL.